This TCR beta chain was retrieved from a study of T cells in women clearing cervical HPV infection. Background on the study: Controls were women whose single incident HPV16 infection cleared within 12 months without precancer or cancer. Study results and limitations: Repertoire richness, not evenness, was significantly elevated in CIN3+ cases versus controls. Effector/memory and HPV-specific T cells were not isolated, and association timing is unknown.

CDR1 and CDR2 (germline): LNHDA, SQIVND (reference sequence). V trimming: 3 bases; J trimming: 0 bases; junction bases outside the gene matches: 14. CDR3 length: 19 amino acids. Details on this clone: Its target is unknown. The read finishes 3 residues shy of the CDR3 end, and the germline J gene is used to complete it.

The assay was immunoSEQ multiplex PCR, and TCRdb's table has in-frame clones only and misses some. Its table records 42,000 or so clones. Prevalent HPV16 infections were excluded; only incident single HPV16 infections included. The sample taken for sequencing was blood buffy coat. The chain carries TRBV19 and TRBJ2-4; 7 bases fit TRBD1. This clonotype was obtained from a woman between 18 and 70 years old with a cervical HPV16 infection that either progressed to CIN3+ or cleared (not recorded which). Here the CDR3 reads CASSIREGGTALAKNIQYF. CDR3 DNA, as far as it was read: TGTGCCAGTAGTATCCGAGAAGGGGGCACGGCATTAGCCAAAAACATT.